This TCR beta chain appears in the sequencing data of a study of blood T cell repertoires in COVID-19. Overall study: Acute-phase and convalescent COVID-19 samples originated in the United States, Italy and Spain.

This clone appeared a few times. As processed by the authors: Estimates of nucleated cell counts were drawn from the amplification of reference gene primers. Using immunoSEQ multiplex PCR, the repertoire was profiled, and TCRdb retains in-frame clones only, with some absent. The DNA was the basis for D and trimming; V, J and clone size are from that table. The sample carries about 250,000 clones, about four fifths recorded once. The CDR3 sequence is 16 residues long. Per the germline V gene, CDR1 is KGHSH and CDR2 is LQKENI. V was pared by 4 bases and J by 0 bases, with 6 bases of the junction left unmatched.

The origin of this receptor is a man older than 75 with acute or convalescent COVID-19. Material for sequencing was peripheral blood. The chain links TRBV18 to TRBJ1-3, with 7 positions matching TRBD1. The CDR3 region is CASSHRDSPSGNTIYF. DNA of the CDR3: TGTGCCAGCTCACACCGGGACAGTCCCTCTGGAAACACCATATATTTT.